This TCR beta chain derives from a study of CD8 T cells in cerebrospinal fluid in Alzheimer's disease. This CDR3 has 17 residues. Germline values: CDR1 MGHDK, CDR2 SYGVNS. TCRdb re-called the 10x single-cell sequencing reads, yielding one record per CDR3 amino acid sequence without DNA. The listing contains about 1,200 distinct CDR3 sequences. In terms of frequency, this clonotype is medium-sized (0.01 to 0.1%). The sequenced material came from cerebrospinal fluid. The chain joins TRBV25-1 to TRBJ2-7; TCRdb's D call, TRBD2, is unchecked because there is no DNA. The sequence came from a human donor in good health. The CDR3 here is CASTGQGVTSSTYEQYF.